One sample yielded the 7 T cell receptor beta chains listed below, sequenced in a study of early T cells in non-severe SARS-CoV-2 infection. Each CDR3 protein gets one entry after TCRdb re-called the 5' RACE reads with MiXCR. The data show about 79,000 distinct CDR3 sequences, over 10% seen once. The source material was whole blood. These receptors were taken from an adult who was a healthcare worker with PCR-confirmed SARS-CoV-2 infection or an uninfected control (not recorded which).

This clonotype has more than one count but fewer than ten. The chain couples TRBV12-2 to TRBJ1-4; whether TRBD1, the table's D call, matches the DNA was not checked. TRBV12-2 is assigned pseudogene status. This CDR3 has 18 amino acids. For the CDR3, the DNA is TGTGCAAGTCGCCCCCGACCTGGGGTGCCAGGGTCAGGGGAAAAACTGTTTTTT. Its translation: CASRPRPGVPGSGEKLFF.

The chain uses TRBV18 and TRBJ2-2; 8 bases line up with TRBD1. Germline CDR1 and CDR2: KGHSH and LQKENI. The V gene end was trimmed by 0 bases and the J gene end by 5 bases; junction bases not matched to a gene: 5. The CDR3 is made up of 16 amino acids. CDR3 bases: TGTGCCAGCTCACCACCGGAACAGGGGGGTACCGGGGAGCTGTTTTTT. It is translated as CASSPPEQGGTGELFF.

This clonotype showed up just a few times. The chain carries TRBV29-1 and TRBJ1-1, with unresolved D. Deletions cut 1 base from V and 0 bases from J, with 9 bases between. The CDR3 has 14 amino acids. Germline V gives CDR1 SQVTM, CDR2 ANQGSEA. CDR3 protein: CSVEVATVNTEAFF. CDR3 sequence (DNA): TGCAGCGTTGAAGTCGCCACAGTGAACACTGAAGCTTTCTTT.

This clonotype was counted only a few times. This sequence joins TRBV6-1 and TRBJ2-3; D is ambiguous. The CDR3 length is 13 residues. From germline, CDR1 is MNHNS and CDR2 SASEGT. V was pared by 7 bases and J by 0 bases, with 8 bases between. The chain's CDR3 is CASNWASTDTQYF. The CDR3 DNA is TGTGCCAGCAATTGGGCGAGCACAGATACGCAGTATTTT.

The chain has TRBV7-9 and TRBJ1-5; TRBD1 agrees at 8 bases. The V and J ends lost 5 bases and 0 bases, in that order; junction bases with no gene match: 6. Germline CDR1 reads SEHNR; CDR2 reads FQNEAQ (reference sequence). CDR3 length: 16 residues. The CDR3 loop is CASSRSGGRSNQPQHF. DNA for the CDR3: TGTGCCAGCAGCCGGTCAGGGGGCCGTAGCAATCAGCCCCAGCATTTT. Full variable domain (rest looked up from reference TRBV7-9 and TRBJ1-5): DTGVSQNPRHKITKRGQNVTFRCDPISEHNRLYWYRQTLGQGPEFLTYFQNEAQLEKSRLLSDRFSAERPKGSFSTLEIQRTEQGDSAMYLCASSRSGGRSNQPQHFGDGTRLSIL.

The genes are TRBV20-1 and TRBJ2-1, with 9 bases lining up with TRBD2. V lost 3 bases, J lost 1 base, and 13 bases stayed unmatched. CDR1 is DFQATT and CDR2 is SNEGSKA in the germline V gene (reference sequence). The CDR3 spans 18 residues. CDR3 bases: TGCAGTGCTAGCGGCCTAGCGGGGCCAAAATGGTCCTACAATGAGCAGTTCTTC. It yields the protein CSASGLAGPKWSYNEQFF.

This chain connects TRBV20-1 to TRBJ2-1, with D unresolved. CDR1 and CDR2 (germline): DFQATT, SNEGSKA (reference sequence). Trimming removed 0 bases from V and 0 bases from J, with 3 bases in between. The CDR3 consists of 13 residues. This chain's CDR3 is CSAREDSYNEQFF. CDR3 in DNA: TGCAGTGCTAGAGAAGACTCCTACAATGAGCAGTTCTTC.